Here is one T cell receptor (beta chain) with its context. These data belong to a study of early T cells in non-severe SARS-CoV-2 infection. CDR1 MNHNY and CDR2 SVGAGI come from the germline V gene (reference sequence). After removal of 7 bases from V and 2 bases from J, the junction contained 7 bases not matched to a gene. The CDR3 extends over 14 amino acids. Using its own MiXCR run on the 5' RACE reads, TCRdb lists one record per CDR3 protein. The data show approximately 70,000 distinct CDR3 sequences, under 15% seen once. Source: whole blood, taken at baseline. The receptor was derived from an adult who was a healthcare worker with PCR-confirmed SARS-CoV-2 infection or an uninfected control (not recorded which). V and J are TRBV6-6 and TRBJ1-2; 7 nucleotides line up with TRBD1. The CDR3 here is CASTPAGQNYGYTF. CDR3 sequence (DNA): TGTGCCAGCACACCAGCGGGACAGAACTATGGCTACACCTTC.